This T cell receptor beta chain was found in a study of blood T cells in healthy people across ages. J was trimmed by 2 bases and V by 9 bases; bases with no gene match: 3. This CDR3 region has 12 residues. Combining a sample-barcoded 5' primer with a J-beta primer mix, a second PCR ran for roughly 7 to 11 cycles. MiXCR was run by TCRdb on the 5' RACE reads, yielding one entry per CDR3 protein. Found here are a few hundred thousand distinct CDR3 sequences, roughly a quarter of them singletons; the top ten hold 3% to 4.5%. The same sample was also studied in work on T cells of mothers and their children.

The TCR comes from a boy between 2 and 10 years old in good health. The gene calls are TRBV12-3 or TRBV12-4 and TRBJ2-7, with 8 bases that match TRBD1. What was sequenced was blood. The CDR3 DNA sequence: TGTGCCAGTCGGACAGGGACCTACGAGCAGTACTTC. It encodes CASRTGTYEQYF.